These T cell receptor beta chains were read from a single sample in a study of T-cell memory formation after mild COVID-19. TCRdb reprocessed the 5' RACE reads with MiXCR, giving one entry per CDR3 protein. In the table there are a few hundred thousand distinct CDR3 sequences, roughly 19% of which are singletons. The sequencing input was PBMCs or a T cell subset sorted from them (not recorded which). The origin of the receptors is a man younger than 30 who had mild COVID-19 (a few samples of this study predate the infection). Cell type and time point are not known. The CDR3 runs from the conserved cysteine through the conserved F or W. The order of the fields is clone size, J gene, D gene, V gene, CDR3 DNA, CDR3 protein. A D gene is named only where the DNA matches it firmly. Part of the rows lack a size; the others show once, few, many or a class for expanded clones.

clone size: -; J gene: TRBJ2-2; D gene: TRBD2; V gene: TRBV7-2; CDR3 DNA: TGTGCCAGCAGCCCTCTGGGAATAGCGGGATGGACCGGGGAGCTGTTTTTT; CDR3 protein: CASSPLGIAGWTGELFF
clone size: few; J gene: TRBJ2-3; D gene: TRBD1; V gene: TRBV12-3/TRBV12-4; CDR3 DNA: TGTGCCAGCAGTTTACGTCAGGGGGCTGGAGATACGCAGTATTTT; CDR3 protein: CASSLRQGAGDTQYF
clone size: many; J gene: TRBJ2-2; D gene: -; V gene: TRBV4-2; CDR3 DNA: TGTGCCAGCAGACCAAGTACAGGAGGCACCGGGGAGCTGTTTTTT; CDR3 protein: CASRPSTGGTGELFF
clone size: many; J gene: TRBJ2-5; D gene: TRBD1; V gene: TRBV5-4; CDR3 DNA: TGTGCCAGCAGCTCTGGACAGGGGGCGCGGGAGACCCAGTACTTC; CDR3 protein: CASSSGQGARETQYF
clone size: -; J gene: TRBJ1-6; D gene: TRBD1; V gene: TRBV7-3; CDR3 DNA: TGTGCCAGCAGCTTAGGGGCAGGGGACAGAAATAATTCACCCCTCCACTTT; CDR3 protein: CASSLGAGDRNNSPLHF
clone size: -; J gene: TRBJ2-1; D gene: TRBD2; V gene: TRBV4-3; CDR3 DNA: TGCGCCAGCAGCCCCGGTGGTAGCGGGACATATTCCTCCTACAATGAGCAGTTCTTC; CDR3 protein: CASSPGGSGTYSSYNEQFF
clone size: -; J gene: TRBJ2-5; D gene: -; V gene: TRBV12-3/TRBV12-4; CDR3 DNA: TGTGCCAGCAGTTCAATCCTCGGACCCGCTTCCCAGTACTTC; CDR3 protein: CASSSILGPASQYF
clone size: few; J gene: TRBJ2-3; D gene: TRBD2; V gene: TRBV4-1; CDR3 DNA: TGCGCCAGCAGCCAGGGTCTAGCGGGGGAAGTCACAGATACGCAGTATTTT; CDR3 protein: CASSQGLAGEVTDTQYF
clone size: many; J gene: TRBJ1-1; D gene: -; V gene: TRBV12-3/TRBV12-4; CDR3 DNA: TGTGCCAGCAGTTATGAGGGGTACGCTGAAGCTTTCTTT; CDR3 protein: CASSYEGYAEAFF
clone size: few; J gene: TRBJ2-1; D gene: -; V gene: TRBV29-1; CDR3 DNA: TGCAGCTCCGCTATTCCGGGACAAGGGATTTACAATGAGCAGTTCTTC; CDR3 protein: CSSAIPGQGIYNEQFF
clone size: -; J gene: TRBJ1-2; D gene: -; V gene: TRBV7-2; CDR3 DNA: TGTGCCAGCAGCTTATCAGGGATCCATGGCTACACCTTC; CDR3 protein: CASSLSGIHGYTF
clone size: -; J gene: TRBJ1-1; D gene: TRBD1; V gene: TRBV7-9; CDR3 DNA: TGTGCCAGCAGCTTTACAGGGGGCCCGAACACTGAAGCTTTCTTT; CDR3 protein: CASSFTGGPNTEAFF
clone size: -; J gene: TRBJ2-1; D gene: TRBD2; V gene: TRBV20-1; CDR3 DNA: TGCAGTGTTCAAAGGGACTACGGGCAGTTCTTC; CDR3 protein: CSVQRDYGQFF
clone size: few; J gene: TRBJ1-4; D gene: -; V gene: TRBV5-1; CDR3 DNA: TGCGCCAGCAGAGTCGGGGCGTTAACTAATGAAAAACTGTTTTTT; CDR3 protein: CASRVGALTNEKLFF
clone size: -; J gene: TRBJ1-1; D gene: -; V gene: TRBV4-1; CDR3 DNA: TGCGCCAGCAGCCAAGAAGGGCATAACGCTGAAGCTTTCTTT; CDR3 protein: CASSQEGHNAEAFF
clone size: -; J gene: TRBJ1-5; D gene: -; V gene: TRBV29-1; CDR3 DNA: TGCAGCGTTGGGGGCCCGAATAATCAGCCCCAGCATTTT; CDR3 protein: CSVGGPNNQPQHF
clone size: many; J gene: TRBJ1-5; D gene: -; V gene: TRBV12-3/TRBV12-4; CDR3 DNA: TGTGCCAGCAGTGCAGGACAGTACAATCAGCCCCAGCATTTT; CDR3 protein: CASSAGQYNQPQHF
clone size: -; J gene: TRBJ2-1; D gene: TRBD2; V gene: TRBV5-1; CDR3 DNA: TGCGCCAGCAGCCCGGTCAGCGGGGGGCTGGATGAGCAGTTCTTC; CDR3 protein: CASSPVSGGLDEQFF